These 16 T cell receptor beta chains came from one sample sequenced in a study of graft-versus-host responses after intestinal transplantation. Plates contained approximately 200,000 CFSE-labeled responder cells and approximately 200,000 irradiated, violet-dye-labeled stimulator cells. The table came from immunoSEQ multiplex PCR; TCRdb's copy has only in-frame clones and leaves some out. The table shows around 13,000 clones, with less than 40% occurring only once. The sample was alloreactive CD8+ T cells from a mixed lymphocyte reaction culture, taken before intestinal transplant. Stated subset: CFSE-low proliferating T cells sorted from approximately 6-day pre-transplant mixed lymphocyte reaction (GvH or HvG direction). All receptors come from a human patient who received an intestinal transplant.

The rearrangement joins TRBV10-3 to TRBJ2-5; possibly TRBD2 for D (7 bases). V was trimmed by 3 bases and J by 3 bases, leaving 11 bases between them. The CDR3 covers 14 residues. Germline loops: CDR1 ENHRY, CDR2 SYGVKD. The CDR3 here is CAISDGGGEETQYF. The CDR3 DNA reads TGTGCCATCAGTGACGGAGGGGGGGAAGAGACCCAGTACTTC.

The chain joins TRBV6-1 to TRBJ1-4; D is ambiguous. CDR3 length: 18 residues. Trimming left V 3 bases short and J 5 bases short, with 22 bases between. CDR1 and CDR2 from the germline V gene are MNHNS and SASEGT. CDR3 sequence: CASSDCSCLLVDNEKLFF. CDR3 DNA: TGTGCCAGCAGTGATTGCAGTTGTCTCCTAGTCGACAATGAAAAACTGTTTTTT.

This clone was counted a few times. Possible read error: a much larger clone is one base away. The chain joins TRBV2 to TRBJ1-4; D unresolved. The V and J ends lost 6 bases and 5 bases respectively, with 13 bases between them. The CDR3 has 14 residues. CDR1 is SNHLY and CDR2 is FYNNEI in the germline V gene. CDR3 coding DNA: TGTGCCAGCAGCATACCGTGTCTGAATGAAAAACTGTTTTTT. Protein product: CASSIPCLNEKLFF. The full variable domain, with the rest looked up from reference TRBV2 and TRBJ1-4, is EPEVTQTPSHQVTQMGQEVILRCVPISNHLYFYWYRQILGQKVEFLVSFYNNEISEKSEIFDDQFSVERPDGSNFTLKIRSTKLEDSAMYFCASSIPCLNEKLFFGSGTQLSVL.

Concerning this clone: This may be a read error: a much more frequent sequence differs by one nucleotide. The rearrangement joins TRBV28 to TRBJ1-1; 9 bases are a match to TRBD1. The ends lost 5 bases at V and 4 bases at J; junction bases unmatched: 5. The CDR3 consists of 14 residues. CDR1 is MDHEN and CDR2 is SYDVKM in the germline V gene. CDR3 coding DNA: TGTGCCAGCAGTATCGGACAGGGGAGCACTGAAGCTTTCTTT. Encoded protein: CASSIGQGSTEAFF. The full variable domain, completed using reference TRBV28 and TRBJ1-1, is DVKVTQSSRYLVKRTGEKVFLECVQDMDHENMFWYRQDPGLGLRLIYFSYDVKMKEKGDIPEGYSVSREKKERFSLILESASTNQTSMYLCASSIGQGSTEAFFGQGTRLTVV.

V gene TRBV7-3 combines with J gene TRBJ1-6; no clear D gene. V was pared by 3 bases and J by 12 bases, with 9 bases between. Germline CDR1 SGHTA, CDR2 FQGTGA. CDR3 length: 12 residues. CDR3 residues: CASSLQRVPLHF. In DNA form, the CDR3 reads TGTGCCAGCAGCTTGCAACGGGTACCCCTCCACTTT. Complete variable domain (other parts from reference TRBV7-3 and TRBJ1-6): GAGVSQTPSNKVTEKGKYVELRCDPISGHTALYWYRQSLGQGPEFLIYFQGTGAADDSGLPNDRFFAVRPEGSVSTLKIQRTERGDSAVYLCASSLQRVPLHFGNGTRLTVT.

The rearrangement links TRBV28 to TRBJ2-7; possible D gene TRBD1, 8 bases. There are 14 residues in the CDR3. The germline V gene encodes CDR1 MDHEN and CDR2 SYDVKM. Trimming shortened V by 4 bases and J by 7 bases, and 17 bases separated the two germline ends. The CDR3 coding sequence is TGTGCCAGCAGTTCTCGCGACAGGGGAGGGGAGCAGTACTTC. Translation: CASSSRDRGGEQYF. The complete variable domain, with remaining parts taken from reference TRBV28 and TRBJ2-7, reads DVKVTQSSRYLVKRTGEKVFLECVQDMDHENMFWYRQDPGLGLRLIYFSYDVKMKEKGDIPEGYSVSREKKERFSLILESASTNQTSMYLCASSSRDRGGEQYFGPGTRLTVT.

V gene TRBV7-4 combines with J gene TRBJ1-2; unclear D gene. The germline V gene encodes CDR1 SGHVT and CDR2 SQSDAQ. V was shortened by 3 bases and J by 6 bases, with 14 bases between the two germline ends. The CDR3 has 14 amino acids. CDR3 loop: CASSLAIRRDGYTF. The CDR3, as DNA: TGTGCCAGCAGCTTGGCGATCCGAAGGGATGGCTACACCTTC. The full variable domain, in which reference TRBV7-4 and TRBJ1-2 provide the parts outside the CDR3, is GAGVSQSPRYKVAKRGRDVALRCDSISGHVTLYWYRQTLGQGSEVLTYSQSDAQRDKSGRPSGRFSAERPERSVSTLKIQRTEQGDSAVYLCASSLAIRRDGYTFGSGTRLTVV.

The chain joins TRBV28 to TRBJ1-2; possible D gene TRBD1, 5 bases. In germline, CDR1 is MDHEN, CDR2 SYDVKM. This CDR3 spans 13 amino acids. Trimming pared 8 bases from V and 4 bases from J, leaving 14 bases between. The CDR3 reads CASGPSGVYGYTF. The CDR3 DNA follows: TGTGCCAGCGGTCCATCGGGGGTCTATGGCTACACCTTC.

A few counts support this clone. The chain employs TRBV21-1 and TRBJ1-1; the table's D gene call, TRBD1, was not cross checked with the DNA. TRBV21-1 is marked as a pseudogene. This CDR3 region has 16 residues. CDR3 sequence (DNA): TGTGCCAGCAGCAAAAGGAGGGACAGACCGAACACTGAAGCTTTCTTT. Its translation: CASSKRRDRPNTEAFF.

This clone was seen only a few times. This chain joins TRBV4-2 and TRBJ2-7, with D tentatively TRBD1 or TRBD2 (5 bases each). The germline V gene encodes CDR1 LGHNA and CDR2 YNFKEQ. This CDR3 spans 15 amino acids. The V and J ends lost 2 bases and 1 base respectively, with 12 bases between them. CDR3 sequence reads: CASSQFFEGSYEQYF. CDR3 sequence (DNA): TGTGCCAGCAGCCAATTCTTTGAGGGGTCCTACGAGCAGTACTTC.

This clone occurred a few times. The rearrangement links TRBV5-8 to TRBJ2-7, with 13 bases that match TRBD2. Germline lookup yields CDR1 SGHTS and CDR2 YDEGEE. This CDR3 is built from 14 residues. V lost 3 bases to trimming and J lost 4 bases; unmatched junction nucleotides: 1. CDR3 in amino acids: CASSWTSGSYEQYF. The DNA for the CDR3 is TGTGCCAGCAGCTGGACTAGCGGGAGTTACGAGCAGTACTTC.

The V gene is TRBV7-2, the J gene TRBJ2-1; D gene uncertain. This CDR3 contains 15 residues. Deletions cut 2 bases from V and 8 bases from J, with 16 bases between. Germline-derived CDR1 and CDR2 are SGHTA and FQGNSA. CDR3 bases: TGTGCCAGCAGCTTAAAAATCCGGAACTGGGATGAGCAGTTCTTC. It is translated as CASSLKIRNWDEQFF.

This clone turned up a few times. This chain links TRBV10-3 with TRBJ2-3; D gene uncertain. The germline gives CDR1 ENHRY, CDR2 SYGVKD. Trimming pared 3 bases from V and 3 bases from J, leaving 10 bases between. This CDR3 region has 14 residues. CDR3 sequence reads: CAISEQRLTDTQYF. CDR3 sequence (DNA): TGTGCCATCAGTGAACAGAGACTTACAGATACGCAGTATTTT.

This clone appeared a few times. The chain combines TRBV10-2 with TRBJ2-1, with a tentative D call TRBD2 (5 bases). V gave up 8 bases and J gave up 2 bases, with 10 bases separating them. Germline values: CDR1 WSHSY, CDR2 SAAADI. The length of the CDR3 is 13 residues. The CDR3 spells CASRDPPYNEQFF. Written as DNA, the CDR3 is TGCGCCAGCCGGGATCCACCCTACAATGAGCAGTTCTTC.

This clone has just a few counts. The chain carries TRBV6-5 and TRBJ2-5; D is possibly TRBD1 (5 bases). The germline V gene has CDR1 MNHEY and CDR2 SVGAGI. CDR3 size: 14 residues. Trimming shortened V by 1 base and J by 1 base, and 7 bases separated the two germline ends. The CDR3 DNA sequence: TGTGCCAGCAGTTACTTGGACATCCAAGAGACCCAGTACTTC. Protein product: CASSYLDIQETQYF.

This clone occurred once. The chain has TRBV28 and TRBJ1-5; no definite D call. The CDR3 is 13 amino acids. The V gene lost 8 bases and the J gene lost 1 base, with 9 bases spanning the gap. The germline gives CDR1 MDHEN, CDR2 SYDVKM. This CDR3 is CASGIFSNQPQHF. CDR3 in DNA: TGTGCCAGCGGGATCTTCAGCAATCAGCCCCAGCATTTT.